This TCR beta chain stems from a study of cytotoxic CD8 clonotypes in ibrutinib-treated CLL. Study context: There were, on average, about 240,000 productive templates and about 85,000 productive rearrangements per sample. Overall study results and limits: Once treatment began, public clonotypes, which were uncommon, contracted or stayed stable. Clonality climbed at ibrutinib response, then dropped toward baseline at progression. At baseline, clonality was higher than in age-matched healthy donors and correlated with CD8+ counts.

The assay was immunoSEQ multiplex PCR, and TCRdb's table has in-frame clones only and misses some. Among about 140,000 clones listed, 80% were seen once. In its sample, this clone was seen a few times. Antigen specificity is unknown. This CDR3 spans 13 amino acids. Germline CDR1 MNHNS, CDR2 SASEGT. Trimming pared 4 bases from V and 4 bases from J, leaving 10 bases between. This TCR derives from a human donor with chronic lymphocytic leukemia. The source was PBMCs, collected after 36 months of ibrutinib treatment. The chain employs TRBV6-1 and TRBJ1-1; D gene unclear. The CDR3 reads CASSGRGSTEAFF. In nucleotides, the CDR3 is TGTGCCAGCAGTGGTCGCGGGAGCACTGAAGCTTTCTTT.